These 2 T cell receptor beta chains were all obtained from the same sample, sequenced in a study of blood T cell repertoires in COVID-19. Produced via immunoSEQ multiplex PCR; TCRdb's table is partial and in-frame only. The sample lists about 140,000 clones, approximately 86% seen once, with roughly 5.4% in the top ten. Material for sequencing was peripheral blood. The receptors were gathered from a human donor in a cohort sampled during active COVID-19.

The V call is TRBV4-1, the J call TRBJ1-3; D gene ambiguous. Trimming took 4 bases from V and 4 from J, leaving 14 bases between them. The germline CDR1 and CDR2 sequences are MGHRA and YSYEKL. This CDR3 is built from 15 residues. The CDR3: CASSLNRMEGNTIYF. In nucleotides, the CDR3 is TGCGCCAGCAGCCTCAACAGAATGGAAGGAAACACCATATATTTT.

The chain uses TRBV5-4 and TRBJ1-6; TRBD1 is a possible D gene (5 bases). Germline values: CDR1 SGHNT, CDR2 YYREEE (reference sequence). This CDR3 region has 15 residues. The germline V and J ends were trimmed by 5 bases and 0 bases, with 9 bases remaining between them. CDR3 in amino acids: CASRAGPSYNSPLHF. The CDR3 bases are TGTGCCAGCAGGGCGGGACCCTCCTATAATTCACCCCTCCACTTT.